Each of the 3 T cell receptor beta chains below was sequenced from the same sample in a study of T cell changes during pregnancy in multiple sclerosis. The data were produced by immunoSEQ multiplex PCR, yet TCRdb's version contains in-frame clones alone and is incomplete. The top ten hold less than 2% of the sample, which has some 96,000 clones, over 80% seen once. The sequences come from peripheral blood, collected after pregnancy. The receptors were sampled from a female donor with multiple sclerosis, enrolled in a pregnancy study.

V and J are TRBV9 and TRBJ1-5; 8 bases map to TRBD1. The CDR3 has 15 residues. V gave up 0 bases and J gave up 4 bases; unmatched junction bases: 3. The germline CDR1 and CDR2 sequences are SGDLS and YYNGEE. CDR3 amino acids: CASSVAGDRNQPQHF. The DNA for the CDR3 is TGTGCCAGCAGCGTAGCCGGGGACAGGAATCAGCCCCAGCATTTT. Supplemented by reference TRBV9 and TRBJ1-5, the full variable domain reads DSGVTQTPKHLITATGQRVTLRCSPRSGDLSVYWYQQSLDQGLQFLIQYYNGEERAKGNILERFSAQQFPDLHSELNLSSLELGDSALYFCASSVAGDRNQPQHFGDGTRLSIL.

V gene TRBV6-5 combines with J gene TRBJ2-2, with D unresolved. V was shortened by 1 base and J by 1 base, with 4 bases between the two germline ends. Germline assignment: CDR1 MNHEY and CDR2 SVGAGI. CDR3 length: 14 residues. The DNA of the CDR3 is TGTGCCAGCAGTTACTTAGAGAACACCGGGGAGCTGTTTTTT. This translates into CASSYLENTGELFF.

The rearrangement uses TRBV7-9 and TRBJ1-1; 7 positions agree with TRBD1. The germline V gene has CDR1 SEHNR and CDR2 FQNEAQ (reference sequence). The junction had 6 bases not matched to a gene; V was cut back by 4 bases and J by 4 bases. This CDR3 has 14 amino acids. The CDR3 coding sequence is TGTGCCAGCAGCTCGGGACAGTCAACCACTGAAGCTTTCTTT. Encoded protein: CASSSGQSTTEAFF.